Given below is one TCR beta chain in context. What it recognizes is unknown. The data derive from a study of ipilimumab plus nivolumab after autologous stem cell transplantation. About the study: Myeloma patients were high-risk transplant-naive or relapsed within 3 years of first autologous transplant. Findings and caveats of the study: The authors say TCR, Treg and microbiome findings warrant further study.

Patients got ipilimumab 1 mg/kg beginning 14 to 28 days post-transplant. Patients received nivolumab 3 mg/kg at weeks 1, 4, 7, 10, then fortnightly to week 26. Libraries were prepared by immunoSEQ multiplex PCR; TCRdb keeps only in-frame clonotypes and omits some of them. The table has around 45,000 clones, about 88% seen once. Germline CDR1 SGDLS, CDR2 YYNGEE. With 1 base removed from V and 1 base from J, the gap between germline ends came to 13 bases. The CDR3 consists of 16 residues. The source of this sequence is a male donor with multiple myeloma. This sample comprised PBMCs, obtained in a trial of ipilimumab plus nivolumab as post-transplant consolidation. The chain recombines TRBV9 with TRBJ2-3; D is perhaps TRBD1 (6 bases). In DNA, the CDR3 is TGTGCCAGCAGCGTATGGGGGCAAGTCGGCACAGATACGCAGTATTTT. It specifies CASSVWGQVGTDTQYF.